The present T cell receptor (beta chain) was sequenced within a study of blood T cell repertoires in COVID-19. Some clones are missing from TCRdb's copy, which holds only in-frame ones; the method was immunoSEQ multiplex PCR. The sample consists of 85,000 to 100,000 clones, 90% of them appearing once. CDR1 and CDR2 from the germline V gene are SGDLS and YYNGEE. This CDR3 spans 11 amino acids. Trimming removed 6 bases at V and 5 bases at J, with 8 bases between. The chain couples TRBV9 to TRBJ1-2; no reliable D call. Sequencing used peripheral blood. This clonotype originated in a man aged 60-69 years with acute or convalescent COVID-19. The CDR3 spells CASKQNYGYTF. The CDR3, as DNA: TGTGCCAGCAAACAGAATTATGGCTACACCTTC. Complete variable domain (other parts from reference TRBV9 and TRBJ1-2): DSGVTQTPKHLITATGQRVTLRCSPRSGDLSVYWYQQSLDQGLQFLIQYYNGEERAKGNILERFSAQQFPDLHSELNLSSLELGDSALYFCASKQNYGYTFGSGTRLTVV.